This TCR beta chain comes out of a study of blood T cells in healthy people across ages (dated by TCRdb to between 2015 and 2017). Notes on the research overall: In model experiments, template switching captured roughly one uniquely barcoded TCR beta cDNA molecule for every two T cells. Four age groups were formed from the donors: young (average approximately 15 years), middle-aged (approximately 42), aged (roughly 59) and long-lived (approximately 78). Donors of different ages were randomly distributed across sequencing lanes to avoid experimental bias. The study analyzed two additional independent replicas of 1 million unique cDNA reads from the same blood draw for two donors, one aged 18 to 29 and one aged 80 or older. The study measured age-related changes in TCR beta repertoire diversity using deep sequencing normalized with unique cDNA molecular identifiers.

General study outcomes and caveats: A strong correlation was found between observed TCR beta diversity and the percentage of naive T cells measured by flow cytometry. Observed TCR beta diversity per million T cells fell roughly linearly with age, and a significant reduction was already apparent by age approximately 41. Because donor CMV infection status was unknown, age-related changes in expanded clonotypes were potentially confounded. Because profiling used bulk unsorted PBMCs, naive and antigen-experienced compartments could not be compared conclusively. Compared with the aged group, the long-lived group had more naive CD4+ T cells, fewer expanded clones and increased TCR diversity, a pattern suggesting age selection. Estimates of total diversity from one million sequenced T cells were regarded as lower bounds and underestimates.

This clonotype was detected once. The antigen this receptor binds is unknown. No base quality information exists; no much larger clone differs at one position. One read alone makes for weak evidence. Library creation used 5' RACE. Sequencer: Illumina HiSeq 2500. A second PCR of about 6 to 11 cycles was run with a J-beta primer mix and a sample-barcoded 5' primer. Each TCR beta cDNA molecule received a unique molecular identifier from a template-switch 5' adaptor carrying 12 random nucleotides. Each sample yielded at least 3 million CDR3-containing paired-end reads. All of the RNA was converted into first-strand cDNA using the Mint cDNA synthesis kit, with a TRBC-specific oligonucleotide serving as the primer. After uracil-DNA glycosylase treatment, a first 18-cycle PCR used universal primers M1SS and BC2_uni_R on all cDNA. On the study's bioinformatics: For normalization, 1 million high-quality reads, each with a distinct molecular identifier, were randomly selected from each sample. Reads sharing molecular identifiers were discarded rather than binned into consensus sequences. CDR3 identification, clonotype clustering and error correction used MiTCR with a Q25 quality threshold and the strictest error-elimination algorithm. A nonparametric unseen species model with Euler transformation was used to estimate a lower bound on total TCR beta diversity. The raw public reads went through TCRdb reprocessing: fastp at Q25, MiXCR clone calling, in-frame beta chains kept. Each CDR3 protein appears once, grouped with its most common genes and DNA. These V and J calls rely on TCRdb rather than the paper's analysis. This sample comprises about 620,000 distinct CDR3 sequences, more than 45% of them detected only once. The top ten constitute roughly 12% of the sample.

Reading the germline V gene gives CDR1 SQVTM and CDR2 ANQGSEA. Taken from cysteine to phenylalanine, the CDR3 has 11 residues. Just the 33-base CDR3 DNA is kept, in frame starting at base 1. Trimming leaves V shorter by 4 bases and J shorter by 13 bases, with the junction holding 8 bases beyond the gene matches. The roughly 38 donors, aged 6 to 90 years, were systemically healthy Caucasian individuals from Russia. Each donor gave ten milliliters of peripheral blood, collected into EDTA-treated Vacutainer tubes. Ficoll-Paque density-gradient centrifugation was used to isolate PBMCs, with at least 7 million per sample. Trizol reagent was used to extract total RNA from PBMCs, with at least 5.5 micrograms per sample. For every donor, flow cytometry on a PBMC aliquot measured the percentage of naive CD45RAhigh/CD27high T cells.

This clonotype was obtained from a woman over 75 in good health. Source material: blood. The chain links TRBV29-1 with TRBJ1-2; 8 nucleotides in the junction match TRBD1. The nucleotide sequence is TGCAGCGTTGGTAACAGGGGGACTTGCACCTTC. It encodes CSVGNRGTCTF.